This record looks at one TCR beta chain sequence and its context. The target antigen is unknown. Only in-frame clones appear in the TCRdb table, and some are missing; sequencing was by immunoSEQ multiplex PCR. Of around 94,000 clones in the sample, 80% to 90% were seen once. V lost 5 bases and J lost 3; bases outside the gene matches: 3. This CDR3 has 14 amino acids. Germline CDR1 and CDR2: MNHNS and SASEGT. This record comes from a study of OX40 agonist ivuxolimab in advanced cancers. Study information: The patients got ivuxolimab, which is an agonistic anti-OX40 (CD134) antibody. General observations from the study: The average count of expanded clones was higher among CD8+ T cells than among CD4+. Within 6 weeks, CD4+ and CD8+ blood T cells expanded clonally at 0.1 to 3.0 mg/kg. The 0.1-3.0 mg/kg partial responders had among the lowest clonal expansion.

V is TRBV6-1 and J is TRBJ1-4, with TRBD1 identical over 7 bases. This TCR was recovered from an adult with an advanced solid tumor such as melanoma, head and neck, liver or kidney cancer. The sequencing used CD4+ or CD8+ T cells sorted from blood, collected in a trial of the OX40 agonist ivuxolimab. The CDR3 reads CASSLTGPNEKLFF. In nucleotides, the CDR3 is TGTGCCAGCAGTTTGACAGGGCCTAATGAAAAACTGTTTTTT.